A single sample gave rise to the 21 T cell receptor beta chains below, sequenced in a study of blood T cell repertoires in COVID-19. The repertoire was sequenced with immunoSEQ multiplex PCR; TCRdb's copy has only in-frame clones and lacks some. The sample shows about 61,000 clones, approximately 80% of them seen only once. Sequenced input: peripheral blood. Receptor source: a man aged 80 or over with active or convalescent COVID-19.

This chain uses TRBV4-3 with TRBJ2-3; D is possibly TRBD2 (6 bases). This CDR3 contains 15 residues. The germline V and J ends were trimmed by 0 bases and 4 bases, with 11 bases remaining between them. From germline, CDR1 is LGHNA and CDR2 YSLEER. CDR3 sequence: CASSQDPGTADTQYF. The CDR3 bases are TGCGCCAGCAGCCAAGATCCCGGGACTGCAGATACGCAGTATTTT.

This chain joins TRBV18 and TRBJ2-3, with 11 bases that match TRBD2. CDR3 length: 17 amino acids. Germline values: CDR1 KGHSH, CDR2 LQKENI. V lost 6 bases and J lost 0; bases outside the gene matches: 8. Here the CDR3 reads CASSLRLAGPSTDTQYF. The CDR3 DNA reads TGTGCCAGCTCGCTCAGACTAGCGGGACCAAGCACAGATACGCAGTATTTT.

Only a few counts were recorded for this clone. The CDR3 sequence: CASGLVPGTVSYEQYF. Here the CDR3 DNA reads TGTGCTAGTGGTTTGGTTCCGGGGACAGTCTCCTACGAGCAGTACTTC. The chain is built from TRBV12-5 and TRBJ2-7, with TRBD1 matching over 7 bases. The germline V gene has CDR1 LGHNT and CDR2 FRNRAP. There are 16 residues in the CDR3. V gave up 0 bases and J gave up 0 bases; unmatched junction bases: 5. The entire variable domain, with the rest obtained from reference TRBV12-5 and TRBJ2-7, is as follows: DARVTQTPRHKVTEMGQEVTMRCQPILGHNTVFWYRQTMMQGLELLAYFRNRAPLDDSGMPKDRFSAEMPDATLATLKIQPSEPRDSAVYFCASGLVPGTVSYEQYFGPGTRLTVT.

The V gene is TRBV7-6, the J gene TRBJ1-3, with TRBD1 as a possible D gene (6 bases). Germline assignment: CDR1 SGHVS and CDR2 FNYEAQ. This CDR3 is 16 amino acids long. With 5 bases removed from V and 4 bases from J, the gap between germline ends came to 18 bases. The CDR3 sequence: CASSKSGQPSGNTIYF. In nucleotides, the CDR3 is TGTGCCAGCAGCAAAAGCGGACAGCCGTCCGGAAACACCATATATTTT.

The chain joins TRBV10-3 to TRBJ2-5; 16 nucleotides align to TRBD2. From germline, CDR1 is ENHRY and CDR2 SYGVKD. J lost 2 bases, V lost 2 bases, and 5 bases had no gene match. The CDR3 consists of 18 residues. DNA for the CDR3: TGTGCCATCAGTGAGGGGACTAGCGGGAGGGCCGATCAAGAGACCCAGTACTTC. Translation gives CAISEGTSGRADQETQYF.

The chain recombines TRBV11-2 with TRBJ2-1; D perhaps matches TRBD2 (6 bases). Per the germline V gene, CDR1 is SGHAT and CDR2 is FQNNGV. V was pared by 7 bases and J by 6 bases, with 19 bases between. The CDR3 has 15 amino acids. The CDR3, as DNA: TGTGCCAGCAAAACGGAGGGTAGTTGGGCCAATGAGCAGTTCTTC. Encoded protein: CASKTEGSWANEQFF. Looking up the rest from reference TRBV11-2 and TRBJ2-1 gives the full variable domain: EAGVAQSPRYKIIEKRQSVAFWCNPISGHATLYWYQQILGQGPKLLIQFQNNGVVDDSQLPKDRFSAERLKGVDSTLKIQPAKLEDSAVYLCASKTEGSWANEQFFGPGTRLTVL.

The chain links TRBV5-1 to TRBJ2-2; 8 bases map to TRBD2. Per germline, CDR1 SGHRS and CDR2 YFSETQ. The CDR3 is 14 residues long. Trimming removed 7 bases from V and 3 bases from J; junction bases left unmatched: 5. Here the CDR3 DNA reads TGCGCCAGCGAGACTAGCGATCACACCGGGGAGCTGTTTTTT. It is translated as CASETSDHTGELFF. The variable domain in full, completed from reference TRBV5-1 and TRBJ2-2, reads KAGVTQTPRYLIKTRGQQVTLSCSPISGHRSVSWYQQTPGQGLQFLFEYFSETQRNKGNFPGRFSGRQFSNSRSEMNVSTLELGDSALYLCASETSDHTGELFFGEGSRLTVL.

This clone has more than one count but fewer than ten. This chain links TRBV7-9 with TRBJ1-6; the match to TRBD1 covers 9 bases. Germline loops: CDR1 SEHNR, CDR2 FQNEAQ (reference sequence). With V trimmed by 4 bases and J by 10 bases, 14 bases remained unmatched. The CDR3 extends over 17 amino acids. Here the CDR3 DNA reads TGTGCCAGCAGCTCCACGGGACAGGGTCTAAGGGGGTCACCCCTCCACTTT. The encoded protein is CASSSTGQGLRGSPLHF.

The V gene is TRBV5-1, the J gene TRBJ2-7, with D possibly TRBD2 on 6 matching bases. The CDR3 length is 17 residues. Trimming shortened V by 3 bases and J by 2 bases, and 21 bases separated the two germline ends. Germline CDR1 reads SGHRS; CDR2 reads YFSETQ. The CDR3 nucleotides are TGCGCCAGCAGCTCCTCCCCTAGCGACTCTATGGCCTACGAGCAGTACTTC. Protein product: CASSSSPSDSMAYEQYF.

This sequence joins TRBV10-3 and TRBJ2-3; 11 positions agree with TRBD2. The CDR3 sequence is 17 residues long. Germline trimming cut 6 bases from V and 0 bases from J; bases unmatched to any gene: 8. Germline V gives CDR1 ENHRY, CDR2 SYGVKD. For the CDR3, the DNA is TGTGCCATCAGGGACCAGACTAGCGGGATGAGCACAGATACGCAGTATTTT. Translated, it gives CAIRDQTSGMSTDTQYF.

The chain uses TRBV28 and TRBJ1-4; 9 positions agree with TRBD1. Trimming took 8 bases from V and 0 from J; bases not matched to a gene: 10. Germline V gene sequence: CDR1 MDHEN, CDR2 SYDVKM. The CDR3 is 17 residues long. CDR3 nucleotide sequence: TGTGCCAGCTTGTCCGGGACAGGGATTGCAACTAATGAAAAACTGTTTTTT. Translated, it gives CASLSGTGIATNEKLFF.

This clone was seen a few times. The V call is TRBV7-2, the J call TRBJ2-2; D is unclear. The CDR3 totals 13 residues. Germline CDR1 SGHTA, CDR2 FQGNSA. The germline V and J ends were trimmed by 5 bases and 2 bases, with 6 bases remaining between them. The CDR3 protein is CASSRVNTGELFF. For the CDR3, the DNA is TGTGCCAGCAGCCGAGTAAACACCGGGGAGCTGTTTTTT.

J is TRBJ1-1 and V is TRBV5-1; TRBD1 aligns across 9 bases. Germline assignment: CDR1 SGHRS and CDR2 YFSETQ. The CDR3 loop spans 19 amino acids. Unmatched junction bases numbered 17, after V lost 4 bases and J lost 1 base. The CDR3 loop is CASSPDRGTYFARNTEAFF. For the CDR3, the DNA is TGCGCCAGCAGCCCGGACAGGGGAACATATTTCGCACGGAACACTGAAGCTTTCTTT.

The CDR3 spells CSVPRTSGGTGELFF. CDR3 coding DNA: TGCAGCGTCCCGCGGACTAGCGGGGGGACCGGGGAGCTGTTTTTT. The gene calls are TRBV29-1 and TRBJ2-2, with 14 bases lining up with TRBD2. The CDR3 totals 15 residues. The trim removed 6 bases at V and 5 bases at J, leaving 5 bases unmatched. CDR1 and CDR2 (germline): SQVTM, ANQGSEA.

V usage is TRBV19 and J usage is TRBJ2-5; 7 bases align to TRBD1. Germline V gives CDR1 LNHDA, CDR2 SQIVND (reference sequence). Trimming at V came to 6 bases and at J to 1 base, leaving 2 bases not matched to a gene. The CDR3 spans 13 residues. The CDR3 sequence: CASRGDSQETQYF. The CDR3, as DNA: TGTGCCAGTAGGGGGGACAGCCAAGAGACCCAGTACTTC.

The rearrangement uses TRBV7-3 and TRBJ1-5, with D hard to call. This CDR3 region has 13 residues. Germline V CDR1 and CDR2: SGHTA, FQGTGA. The germline V and J ends were trimmed by 4 bases and 4 bases, with 8 bases remaining between them. The DNA of the CDR3 is TGTGCCAGCAGCTCCGTTCCGAATCAGCCCCAGCATTTT. This gives the protein CASSSVPNQPQHF.

The chain has TRBV9 and TRBJ2-2; possibly TRBD2 for D (6 bases). CDR1 is SGDLS, CDR2 YYNGEE, per germline. V was clipped by 2 bases and J by 0 bases, with 8 bases between them. The CDR3 runs 15 residues. CDR3 in amino acids: CASSVGLPNTGELFF. In DNA, the CDR3 is TGTGCCAGCAGCGTGGGACTCCCGAACACCGGGGAGCTGTTTTTT.

This chain uses TRBV30 with TRBJ2-7; TRBD1 is a possible D gene (6 bases). The CDR3 runs to 12 residues. V dropped 0 bases and J dropped 9 bases, with 12 bases sitting between them. Germline assignment: CDR1 GTSNPN and CDR2 SVGIG (reference sequence). This CDR3 reads CAWSVPLGAQYF. CDR3 in DNA: TGTGCCTGGAGTGTCCCTCTGGGGGCGCAGTACTTC.

This clone was observed a handful of times. This sequence joins TRBV4-1 and TRBJ1-6; D call uncertain. CDR1 MGHRA and CDR2 YSYEKL come from the germline V gene. V shed 4 bases and J shed 0 bases, with 7 bases lying between them. The CDR3 spans 15 residues. The CDR3 region is CASSPESSYNSPLHF. The CDR3, as DNA: TGCGCCAGCAGCCCGGAGAGCTCCTATAATTCACCCCTCCACTTT.

CDR3 sequence: CASSLGRRDGYTF. The DNA for the CDR3 is TGTGCCAGCAGCTTAGGCCGGCGGGATGGCTACACCTTC. The chain is built from TRBV13 and TRBJ1-2; no firm D call. Trimming cost V 0 bases and J 6 bases, with 8 bases left between them. This CDR3 contains 13 residues. The germline gives CDR1 PRHDT, CDR2 FYEKMQ (reference sequence). The full variable domain, completed using reference TRBV13 and TRBJ1-2, is AAGVIQSPRHLIKEKRETATLKCYPIPRHDTVYWYQQGPGQDPQFLISFYEKMQSDKGSIPDRFSAQQFSDYHSELNMSSLELGDSALYFCASSLGRRDGYTFGSGTRLTVV.

The chain joins TRBV6-4 to TRBJ1-2; D is undetermined. V lost 2 bases, J lost 0 bases, and 7 bases lay in between. This CDR3 is 14 amino acids long. CDR1 and CDR2 (germline): MRHNA, SNTAGT. CDR3 in amino acids: CASSDAGANYGYTF. The DNA of the CDR3 is TGTGCCAGCAGTGACGCCGGAGCTAACTATGGCTACACCTTC.